The 18 T cell receptor beta chains below were found in one sample sequenced in a study of blood T cell repertoires in COVID-19. Some clones are missing from TCRdb's copy, which holds only in-frame ones; the method was immunoSEQ multiplex PCR. Among about 240,000 clones listed, approximately 84% were seen once. Sequencing used peripheral blood. The receptors originated from a man aged 50 to 59 with acute or convalescent COVID-19.

V and J are TRBV28 and TRBJ2-7; the match to TRBD2 covers 11 bases. Germline V lookup: CDR1 MDHEN, CDR2 SYDVKM. J was trimmed by 3 bases and V by 6 bases; bases with no gene match: 13. The CDR3 spans 17 residues. The CDR3 spells CASSKSRGTSGYYEQYF. In nucleotides, the CDR3 is TGTGCCAGCAGCAAATCCCGGGGGACTAGCGGTTACTACGAGCAGTACTTC.

The chain uses TRBV9 and TRBJ2-5; D remains ambiguous. CDR1 is SGDLS and CDR2 is YYNGEE in the germline V gene. V dropped 6 bases and J dropped 3 bases, with 9 bases sitting between them. The CDR3 spans 12 residues. The CDR3 region has the DNA TGTGCCAGCAACCAGTTGGAAGAGACCCAGTACTTC. As protein: CASNQLEETQYF.

The chain has TRBV9 and TRBJ2-1, with 7 bases lining up with TRBD2. The CDR3 consists of 18 residues. CDR1 and CDR2 (germline): SGDLS, YYNGEE. J lost 2 bases, V lost 4 bases, and 15 bases had no gene match. The CDR3 reads CASSPHPPASGTYNEQFF. In nucleotides, the CDR3 is TGTGCCAGCAGCCCTCACCCTCCGGCTAGCGGAACCTACAATGAGCAGTTCTTC.

The chain carries TRBV27 and TRBJ2-7, with a possible D match to TRBD2 (5 bases). Germline values: CDR1 MNHEY, CDR2 SMNVEV (reference sequence). V lost 5 bases and J lost 2, with 10 bases in between. There are 13 residues in the CDR3. CDR3: CASSPLGAYEQYF. In nucleotides, the CDR3 is TGTGCCAGCAGTCCTCTGGGAGCCTACGAGCAGTACTTC.

This clone appeared a single time. V is TRBV21-1 and J is TRBJ1-3; the table calls TRBD1, which could not be checked here. TRBV21-1 is flagged as a pseudogene. The CDR3 extends over 16 amino acids. CDR3 residues: CASSKPRQGSGNTIYF. In DNA form, the CDR3 reads TGTGCCAGCAGCAAACCCAGACAGGGCTCTGGAAACACCATATATTTT.

This clone was observed once. One end of the junction fails to match germline, which may point to a read error. This chain links TRBV29-1 with TRBJ1-3; the D gene is possibly TRBD1 (6 bases). From germline, CDR1 is SQVTM and CDR2 ANQGSEA. The CDR3 contains 14 residues. The CDR3 DNA reads as TGCAGCGTTGCCCCGACAGGCCCTGGGAACACCATATATTTT. Translated, it gives CSVAPTGPGNTIYF.

This chain links TRBV16 with TRBJ1-1; D call uncertain. The V end lost 0 bases, the J end lost 4 bases, and 12 bases lay between the germline ends. The CDR3 is made up of 15 amino acids. Germline CDR1 KGHSY, CDR2 FQNENV. Here the CDR3 reads CASSQSGRLGTEAFF. The CDR3 region has the DNA TGTGCCAGCAGCCAATCCGGGAGGTTGGGCACTGAAGCTTTCTTT.

The V call is TRBV9, the J call TRBJ2-2; D is unresolved. V was cut by 2 bases and J by 6 bases, with 5 bases left in between. Per the germline V gene, CDR1 is SGDLS and CDR2 is YYNGEE. The CDR3 is 12 amino acids. CDR3 region: CASSVSAGELFF. CDR3 sequence (DNA): TGTGCCAGCAGCGTGTCGGCCGGGGAGCTGTTTTTT.

The chain employs TRBV6-1 and TRBJ2-2; TRBD1 matches at 7 bases. V shed 3 bases, J shed 2 bases, and the junction held 3 bases outside the gene matches. The CDR3 extends over 15 amino acids. Germline CDR1 is MNHNS and CDR2 is SASEGT. This CDR3 is CASSDGQENTGELFF. The CDR3 DNA follows: TGTGCCAGCAGTGATGGACAGGAAAACACCGGGGAGCTGTTTTTT.

The rearrangement joins TRBV2 to TRBJ1-5; D is ambiguous. Per the germline V gene, CDR1 is SNHLY and CDR2 is FYNNEI. V lost 4 bases and J lost 2, with 9 bases in between. This CDR3 has 14 residues. DNA for the CDR3: TGTGCCAGCAGTGTTAGCATAGGCAATCAGCCCCAGCATTTT. Translated, it gives CASSVSIGNQPQHF.

This chain uses TRBV6-5 with TRBJ1-6, with 9 bases matching TRBD1. J gave up 9 bases and V 7 bases, and 7 bases lay outside the gene matches. CDR3 length equals 14 residues. Germline-derived CDR1 and CDR2 are MNHEY and SVGAGI. CDR3 in DNA: TGTGCCAGCATTAACAGGGGGCCAGCTTCACCCCTCCACTTT. This codes for CASINRGPASPLHF.

V gene TRBV27 combines with J gene TRBJ1-2; D remains unclear. With 6 bases removed from V and 8 bases from J, the gap between germline ends came to 16 bases. Germline V gene data show CDR1 as MNHEY and CDR2 as SMNVEV (reference sequence). There are 13 residues in the CDR3. The CDR3 bases are TGTGCCAGCAGCCCCGGCCGGGGTACGGGCTACACCTTC. It yields the protein CASSPGRGTGYTF.

The rearrangement uses TRBV6-5 and TRBJ2-7; the match to TRBD1 covers 9 bases. Unmatched junction bases numbered 7, after V lost 5 bases and J lost 2 bases. Germline V lookup: CDR1 MNHEY, CDR2 SVGAGI. This CDR3 is 15 amino acids long. The CDR3 DNA reads TGTGCCAGCAGTCCCGGGACAGGGCGACCCTACGAGCAGTACTTC. Residues: CASSPGTGRPYEQYF.

This sequence joins TRBV18 and TRBJ2-2, with D possibly TRBD1 on 6 matching bases. CDR1 KGHSH and CDR2 LQKENI come from the germline V gene. The V gene lost 2 bases and the J gene lost 7 bases, with 17 bases spanning the gap. The length of the CDR3 is 16 residues. CDR3 residues: CASSPKGDGIIGELFF. CDR3 DNA: TGTGCCAGCTCACCAAAGGGGGACGGTATAATCGGGGAGCTGTTTTTT.

The J gene is TRBJ1-4, the V gene TRBV11-2; D uncertain. Germline CDR1 reads SGHAT; CDR2 reads FQNNGV. V lost 2 bases to trimming and J lost 10 bases, with 5 bases between them. The CDR3 spans 11 residues. The CDR3 DNA reads TGTGCCAGCAGCTTAATCGGAAAACTGTTTTTT. This translates into CASSLIGKLFF. Using reference TRBV11-2 and TRBJ1-4 for the parts outside the CDR3, the full variable domain is EAGVAQSPRYKIIEKRQSVAFWCNPISGHATLYWYQQILGQGPKLLIQFQNNGVVDDSQLPKDRFSAERLKGVDSTLKIQPAKLEDSAVYLCASSLIGKLFFGSGTQLSVL.

This clone was counted a single time. The rearrangement uses TRBV6-5 and TRBJ1-5; D might be TRBD1 (5 bases). Germline V gene data show CDR1 as MNHEY and CDR2 as SVGAGI. This CDR3 region has 14 residues. The V and J ends lost 6 bases and 3 bases respectively, with 12 bases between them. For the CDR3, the DNA is TGTGCCAGCAGCTACCGACAGTACAATCAGCCCCAGCATTTT. Translated, it gives CASSYRQYNQPQHF.

The chain joins TRBV19 to TRBJ1-5, with 7 positions matching TRBD1. Germline V gives CDR1 LNHDA, CDR2 SQIVND (reference sequence). V lost 3 bases to trimming and J lost 0 bases; unmatched junction nucleotides: 11. CDR3 length: 18 amino acids. The CDR3 DNA follows: TGTGCCAGTAGTATTGGCCGACAGGGCACTTATAGCAATCAGCCCCAGCATTTT. This translates into CASSIGRQGTYSNQPQHF.

The chain uses TRBV10-1 and TRBJ2-7; 10 bases line up with TRBD2. V gave up 2 bases and J gave up 3 bases; unmatched junction bases: 4. The CDR3 runs 15 residues. Germline assignment: CDR1 WNHNN and CDR2 SYGVQD (reference sequence). For the CDR3, the DNA is TGCGCCAGCAGTGAGACAACTAGCGGGGTCTACGAGCAGTACTTC. This gives the protein CASSETTSGVYEQYF.